This T cell receptor beta chain was captured in a study of high-grade serous ovarian cancer treatment subgroups. Study-level background: Samples averaged 14,192 reads and around 7,000 unique TCR beta rearrangements.

Sequencing used immunoSEQ multiplex PCR; TCRdb keeps in-frame clones, though not all of them. The sample yields approximately 6,200 clones, 55% to 75% seen once. Tumor tissue was taken before any definitive surgery or chemotherapy was given. The specimen sequenced was tumor tissue. This sequence originates from a human donor with high-grade serous ovarian cancer.

CDR3 loop: CASSLAVGANVLTF. The CDR3 coding sequence is TGCGCCAGCAGCTTGGCCGTTGGGGCCAACGTCCTGACTTTC. This rearrangement joins TRBV5-1 to TRBJ2-6; the D is unclear. The CDR3 consists of 14 residues. CDR1 and CDR2 from the germline V gene are SGHRS and YFSETQ. V lost 0 bases to trimming and J lost 3 bases, with 4 bases between them.